This T cell receptor beta chain was identified during a study of beta chain features in type 1 diabetes. Study-wide findings and caveats: Significant though moderate, a shortening of TCRB CDR3s appeared in all four CD4+ subsets of Type 1 diabetes patients. For TCRB rearrangement, an influence of HLA type remained unresolved here. Sequencing from cDNA could over-represent high-TCR-expressing cells.

The entirety of the isolated RNA underwent reverse transcription, so expressed TCRB transcripts were sequenced. Method: immunoSEQ multiplex PCR; TCRdb's copy keeps in-frame clones and lacks some. The data show tens of thousands of clones, around half seen once. A single heparinised draw of roughly 110 mL on average was taken per donor. On this clone: Its antigen is unknown.

The source material was Tregs from blood. This clonotype was sampled from a woman between 40 and 50 years old with type 1 diabetes.

In DNA form, the CDR3 reads TGCGCCAGCAGCCCCGGGACAGGGGGCAAAAGTGAGACCCAGTACTTC. Amino acid sequence: CASSPGTGGKSETQYF. J is TRBJ2-5 and V is TRBV4-3; 12 bases match TRBD1. CDR1 and CDR2 (germline): LGHNA, YSLEER. This CDR3 has 16 amino acids. V lost 4 bases, J lost 5 bases, and 8 bases stayed unmatched.